The source of this T cell receptor beta chain is a study of blood T cell repertoires in COVID-19. Overall study: Whether acute or convalescent, the COVID-19 samples came from the United States, Italy and Spain.

Germline assignment: CDR1 MGHRA and CDR2 YSYEKL. V dropped 5 bases and J dropped 3; count of bases not matched to a gene: 6. The CDR3 is made up of 16 amino acids. Some clones are missing from TCRdb's copy, which holds only in-frame ones; the method was immunoSEQ multiplex PCR. The table has about 140,000 clones, around nine tenths seen once; the top ten hold approximately 4%. The genes are TRBV4-1 and TRBJ2-3; 12 bases fit TRBD2. Source material: peripheral blood. This receptor was obtained from a woman aged 40 to 50 with acute or convalescent COVID-19. The CDR3 bases are TGCGCCAGCAGCAAACCTAGCGGGGGGGCAACAGATACGCAGTATTTT. This codes for CASSKPSGGATDTQYF.